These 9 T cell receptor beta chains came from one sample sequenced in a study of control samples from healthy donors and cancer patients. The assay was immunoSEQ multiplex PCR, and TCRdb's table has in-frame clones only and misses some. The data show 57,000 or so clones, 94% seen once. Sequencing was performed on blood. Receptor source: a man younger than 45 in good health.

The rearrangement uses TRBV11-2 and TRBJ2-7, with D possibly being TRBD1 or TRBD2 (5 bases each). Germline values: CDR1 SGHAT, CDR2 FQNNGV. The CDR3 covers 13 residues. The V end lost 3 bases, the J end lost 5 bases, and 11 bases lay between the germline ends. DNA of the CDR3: TGTGCCAGCAGCTTGGGGGAATCCAACGAGCAGTACTTC. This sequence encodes CASSLGESNEQYF. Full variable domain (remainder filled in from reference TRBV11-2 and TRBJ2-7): EAGVAQSPRYKIIEKRQSVAFWCNPISGHATLYWYQQILGQGPKLLIQFQNNGVVDDSQLPKDRFSAERLKGVDSTLKIQPAKLEDSAVYLCASSLGESNEQYFGPGTRLTVT.

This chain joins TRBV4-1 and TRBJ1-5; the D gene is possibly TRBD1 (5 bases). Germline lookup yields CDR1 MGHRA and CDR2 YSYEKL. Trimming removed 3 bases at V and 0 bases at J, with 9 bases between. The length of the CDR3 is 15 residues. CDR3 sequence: CASSQTDYSNQPQHF. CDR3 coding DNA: TGCGCCAGCAGCCAGACAGATTATAGCAATCAGCCCCAGCATTTT.

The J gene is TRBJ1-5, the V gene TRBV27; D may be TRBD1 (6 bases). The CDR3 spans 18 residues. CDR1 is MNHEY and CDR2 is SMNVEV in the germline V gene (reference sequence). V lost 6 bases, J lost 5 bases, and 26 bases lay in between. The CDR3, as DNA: TGTGCCAGCAGCCCCCGGAAGGCTGGGCAGGGGTCGGATCAGCCCCAGCATTTT. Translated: CASSPRKAGQGSDQPQHF.

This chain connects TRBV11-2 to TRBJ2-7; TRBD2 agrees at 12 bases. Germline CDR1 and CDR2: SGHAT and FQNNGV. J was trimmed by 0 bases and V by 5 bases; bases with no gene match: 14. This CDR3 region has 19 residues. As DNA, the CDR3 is TGTGCCAGCAGCCGGGGACTAGCGGGCGCCCCCCGGAGCTCCTACGAGCAGTACTTC. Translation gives CASSRGLAGAPRSSYEQYF.

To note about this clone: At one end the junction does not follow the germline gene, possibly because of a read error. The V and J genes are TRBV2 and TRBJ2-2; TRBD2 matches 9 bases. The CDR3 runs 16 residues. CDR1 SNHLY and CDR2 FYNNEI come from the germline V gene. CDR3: CPSSHAAGGDTGELFF. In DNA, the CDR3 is TGTCCCAGCAGTCACGCGGCGGGGGGGGACACCGGGGAGCTGTTTTTT.

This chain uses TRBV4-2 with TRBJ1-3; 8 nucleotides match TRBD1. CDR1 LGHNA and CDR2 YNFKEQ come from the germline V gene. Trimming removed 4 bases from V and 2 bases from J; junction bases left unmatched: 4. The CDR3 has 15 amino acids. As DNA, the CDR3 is TGTGCCAGCAGCCGGATGACAGGGGCTGGAAACACCATATATTTT. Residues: CASSRMTGAGNTIYF.

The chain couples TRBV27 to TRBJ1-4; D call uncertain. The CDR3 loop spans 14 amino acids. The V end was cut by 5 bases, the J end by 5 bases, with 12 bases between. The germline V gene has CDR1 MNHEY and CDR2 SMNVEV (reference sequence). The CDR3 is CASSPYGPNEKLFF. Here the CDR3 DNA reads TGTGCCAGCAGTCCTTATGGACCCAATGAAAAACTGTTTTTT.

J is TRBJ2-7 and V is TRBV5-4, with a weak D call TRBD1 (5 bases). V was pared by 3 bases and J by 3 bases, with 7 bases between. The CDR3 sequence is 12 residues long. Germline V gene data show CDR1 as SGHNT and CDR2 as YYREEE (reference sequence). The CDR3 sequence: CASSSDSYEQYF. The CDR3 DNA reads TGTGCCAGCAGCTCCGACAGCTACGAGCAGTACTTC. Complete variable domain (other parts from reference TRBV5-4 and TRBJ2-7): ETGVTQSPTHLIKTRGQQVTLRCSSQSGHNTVSWYQQALGQGPQFIFQYYREEENGRGNFPPRFSGLQFPNYSSELNVNALELDDSALYLCASSSDSYEQYFGPGTRLTVT.

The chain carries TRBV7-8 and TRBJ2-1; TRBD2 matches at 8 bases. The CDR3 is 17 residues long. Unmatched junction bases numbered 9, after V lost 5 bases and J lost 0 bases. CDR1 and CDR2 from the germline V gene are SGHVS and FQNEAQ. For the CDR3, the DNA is TGTGCCAGCAGCCCCTCCCGGGGGGGATCCTCCTACAATGAGCAGTTCTTC. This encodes CASSPSRGGSSYNEQFF.